This TCR beta chain was captured by sequencing in a study of siplizumab effects on memory and regulatory T cells. Only one count was recorded for this clone. Its target is unknown. There are 15 residues in the CDR3. V lost 2 bases to trimming and J lost 3 bases, with 13 bases between them. CDR1 SGHAT and CDR2 FQNNGV come from the germline V gene. Using immunoSEQ multiplex PCR, the repertoire was profiled, and TCRdb retains in-frame clones only, with some absent. Of approximately 120,000 clones in the sample, about 93% are singletons; the top ten hold under 0.2%. Findings of the study overall: Siplizumab, the agent tested, significantly reduced alloreactive sequences traceable to unstimulated CD4+ memory cells. Naive T cells seemed more diverse than memory cells and seemed major alloresponse contributors.

The receptor's source is a human donor in good health. V usage is TRBV11-2 and J usage is TRBJ1-2; no firm D call. The specimen was non-Treg CD4+ T cells sorted from blood. CDR3 sequence: CASSLRPREDYGYTF. The CDR3 bases are TGTGCCAGCAGCTTAAGGCCAAGGGAGGACTATGGCTACACCTTC.